This section outlines one T cell receptor (beta chain) sequence together with its context. Its antigen is not identified. This sample is part of a study of cytomegalovirus exposure and HLA in healthy donors. The study, taken as a whole, reports: Indistinguishable V segments, including TRBV6-2 and TRBV6-3, were excluded. As was reported, the HLA-A and HLA-B alleles of most subjects were accurately predicted from TCR beta sequences.

60 Vbeta and 13 Jbeta primers were used in PCR. Produced via immunoSEQ multiplex PCR; TCRdb's table is partial and in-frame only. The sample has approximately 160,000 clones, around 76% seen once; the top ten hold roughly 1%. Looked up from germline, CDR1 is MNHNY and CDR2 is SVGAGI (reference sequence). V was cut by 2 bases and J by 8 bases, with 15 bases left in between. CDR3 length: 14 amino acids. The sample consisted of PBMCs. This TCR came from a woman between 40 and 55 years old in good health and CMV-seronegative. The rearrangement joins TRBV6-6 to TRBJ1-2; D is ambiguous. The CDR3 loop is CASSYSPEAGGYTF. CDR3 coding DNA: TGTGCCAGCAGTTACAGTCCTGAGGCGGGAGGCTACACCTTC.